These 12 T cell receptor beta chains came from one sample sequenced in a study of OX40 agonist ivuxolimab in advanced cancers. Profiling relied on immunoSEQ multiplex PCR, and the TCRdb table lists in-frame clones only, not all of them. This table holds roughly 100,000 clones, 80% to 90% found once. Sequenced here: CD4+ or CD8+ T cells sorted from blood, sampled in a trial of the OX40 agonist ivuxolimab. Receptors were obtained from an adult with an advanced solid tumor such as melanoma, head and neck, liver or kidney cancer.

The gene calls are TRBV5-8 and TRBJ1-5, with D possibly TRBD1 on 5 matching bases. Germline CDR1 SGHTS, CDR2 YDEGEE. Trimming pared 5 bases from V and 7 bases from J, leaving 22 bases between. The CDR3 runs to 16 residues. The CDR3 bases are TGTGCCAGCAGTGGGGGTGGAACACTGACTCGGCAGCCCCAGCATTTT. Its translation: CASSGGGTLTRQPQHF.

This rearrangement joins TRBV28 to TRBJ1-1, with D uncertain. Germline loops: CDR1 MDHEN, CDR2 SYDVKM. V was pared by 5 bases and J by 7 bases, with 11 bases between. This CDR3 comprises 12 residues. Here the CDR3 reads CASSPGLGEAFF. CDR3 DNA sequence: TGTGCCAGCAGTCCAGGTTTAGGTGAAGCTTTCTTT.

V is TRBV19 and J is TRBJ2-7; D is unresolved. CDR1 and CDR2 from the germline V gene are LNHDA and SQIVND (reference sequence). The CDR3 contains 11 residues. V lost 9 bases, J lost 6 bases, and 12 bases lay in between. The CDR3 loop reads CASGTWTEQYF. As DNA, the CDR3 is TGTGCCAGCGGCACTTGGACCGAGCAGTACTTC.

The CDR3 sequence: CASTGRPHQPQHF. In DNA, the CDR3 is TGTGCCAGTACAGGGAGACCTCATCAGCCCCAGCATTTT. This chain uses TRBV19 with TRBJ1-5, with a tentative D call TRBD1 (5 bases). Germline assignment: CDR1 LNHDA and CDR2 SQIVND (reference sequence). Trimming pared 7 bases from V and 5 bases from J, leaving 12 bases between. The CDR3 sequence is 13 residues long.

The V and J genes are TRBV19 and TRBJ2-3; 9 bases map to TRBD2. This CDR3 region has 15 residues. V was pared by 6 bases and J by 3 bases, with 7 bases of the junction left unmatched. The germline V gene has CDR1 LNHDA and CDR2 SQIVND (reference sequence). The CDR3 coding sequence is TGTGCCAGTAGAGAGACGGGACTAGCTACAGATACGCAGTATTTT. Amino acid sequence: CASRETGLATDTQYF.

In this sample, this clone turned up once. The chain couples TRBV5-6 to TRBJ1-4, with D possibly TRBD1 on 6 matching bases. Germline CDR1 reads SGHDT; CDR2 reads YYEEEE. Trimming stripped 3 bases from V and 0 bases from J, with 9 bases between. The length of the CDR3 is 15 residues. CDR3 nucleotides: TGTGCCAGCAGCTCCACAGGGACAACTAATGAAAAACTGTTTTTT. Translation gives CASSSTGTTNEKLFF. The variable domain in full, completed from reference TRBV5-6 and TRBJ1-4, reads DAGVTQSPTHLIKTRGQQVTLRCSPKSGHDTVSWYQQALGQGPQFIFQYYEEEERQRGNFPDRFSGHQFPNYSSELNVNALLLGDSALYLCASSSTGTTNEKLFFGSGTQLSVL.

The chain recombines TRBV7-2 with TRBJ2-7; TRBD1 matches 12 bases. With V trimmed by 0 bases and J by 2 bases, 8 bases remained unmatched. Looked up from germline, CDR1 is SGHTA and CDR2 is FQGNSA. The CDR3 is 18 amino acids. The CDR3 is CASSLAVMGTGGPYEQYF. The CDR3 bases are TGTGCCAGCAGCTTAGCTGTTATGGGGACAGGGGGCCCCTACGAGCAGTACTTC.

The chain uses TRBV7-2 and TRBJ1-1; D not resolved. Trimming cost V 5 bases and J 1 base, with 5 bases left between them. The germline CDR1 and CDR2 sequences are SGHTA and FQGNSA. There are 12 residues in the CDR3. The CDR3 DNA reads TGTGCCAGCAGCGCATGGAACACTGAAGCTTTCTTT. Translating it yields CASSAWNTEAFF.

V gene TRBV5-1 combines with J gene TRBJ1-1; 8 bases line up with TRBD1. Germline lookup yields CDR1 SGHRS and CDR2 YFSETQ. The V gene end was trimmed by 5 bases and the J gene end by 5 bases; junction bases not matched to a gene: 11. This CDR3 comprises 15 residues. Here the CDR3 reads CASRETGARSTEAFF. CDR3 DNA: TGCGCCAGCAGGGAGACAGGGGCGCGGAGTACTGAAGCTTTCTTT.

The rearrangement uses TRBV13 and TRBJ2-3; D not resolved. Trimming removed 2 bases from V and 2 bases from J, with 11 bases in between. CDR3 length: 15 amino acids. Germline CDR1 reads PRHDT; CDR2 reads FYEKMQ (reference sequence). The DNA of the CDR3 is TGTGCCAGCAGCTTAAAGGCTACCCTCACAGATACGCAGTATTTT. It translates to CASSLKATLTDTQYF.

The rearrangement joins TRBV30 to TRBJ1-3; no clear D gene. The CDR3 is made up of 12 amino acids. CDR1 is GTSNPN and CDR2 is SVGIG in the germline V gene (reference sequence). The CDR3 coding sequence is TGTGCTTTCAAAGACTCTGGAAACACCATATATTTT. Translation gives CAFKDSGNTIYF.

This chain connects TRBV2 to TRBJ1-3, with D possibly being TRBD1 (5 bases). Trimming removed 7 bases from V and 2 bases from J, with 12 bases in between. CDR1 is SNHLY, CDR2 FYNNEI, per germline. The CDR3 runs 14 residues. In DNA, the CDR3 is TGTGCCAGCAAGCAGGGCGGACCTGGAAACACCATATATTTT. Amino acids: CASKQGGPGNTIYF.